A single sample gave rise to the 23 T cell receptor beta chains below, sequenced in a study of cytomegalovirus exposure and HLA in healthy donors. Primers: 60 Vbeta forward and 13 Jbeta reverse. Produced via immunoSEQ multiplex PCR; TCRdb's table is partial and in-frame only. The repertoire holds 150,000 to 200,000 clones, with roughly 80% as singletons. The specimen sequenced was PBMCs. The source is a man aged 45-60 years in good health and CMV-seropositive.

The chain couples TRBV23-1 to TRBJ2-7; no reliable D call. TRBV23-1 is reported as an ORF; its role is uncertain. The CDR3 covers 17 residues. V lost 0 bases to trimming and J lost 4 bases, with 19 bases between them. CDR3 nucleotides: TGCGCCAGCAGTCAATCCATCTCTCGGTACCAACCTTACGAGCAGTACTTC. Its translation is CASSQSISRYQPYEQYF.

This chain uses TRBV19 with TRBJ2-3; 9 bases map to TRBD1. CDR1 LNHDA and CDR2 SQIVND come from the germline V gene (reference sequence). This CDR3 is 18 amino acids long. V was pared by 3 bases and J by 3 bases, with 13 bases of the junction left unmatched. CDR3 region: CASSMQDRGLFGTDTQYF. Written as DNA, the CDR3 is TGTGCCAGTAGTATGCAGGACAGGGGTCTTTTTGGGACAGATACGCAGTATTTT.

The chain couples TRBV30 to TRBJ2-7, with TRBD1 matching over 7 bases. Germline V gene lookup returns CDR1 GTSNPN and CDR2 SVGIG (reference sequence). The ends lost 5 bases at V and 6 bases at J; junction bases unmatched: 10. This CDR3 is 13 amino acids long. In nucleotides, the CDR3 is TGTGCCTGGGCCCCACAGGGGTCGGCCGAGCAGTACTTC. Translating it yields CAWAPQGSAEQYF.

This clone appeared a single time. The chain employs TRBV5-6 and TRBJ1-5, with D tentatively TRBD1 (5 bases). The CDR3 is 12 amino acids. The ends were cut back, 3 bases at V and 6 bases at J, with 7 bases in the middle. Germline CDR1 is SGHDT and CDR2 is YYEEEE. CDR3 loop: CASSWGRQPQHF. The CDR3 DNA sequence: TGTGCCAGCAGCTGGGGCCGTCAGCCCCAGCATTTT. The full variable domain, rest sourced from reference TRBV5-6 and TRBJ1-5, is DAGVTQSPTHLIKTRGQQVTLRCSPKSGHDTVSWYQQALGQGPQFIFQYYEEEERQRGNFPDRFSGHQFPNYSSELNVNALLLGDSALYLCASSWGRQPQHFGDGTRLSIL.

The rearrangement joins TRBV19 to TRBJ2-5, with D possibly being TRBD1 (6 bases). This CDR3 region has 15 residues. V lost 2 bases and J 4 bases, leaving 14 bases between the germline ends. The germline V gene encodes CDR1 LNHDA and CDR2 SQIVND (reference sequence). The CDR3 nucleotides read TGTGCCAGTAGTATAAACAGGGATGGGTCAGAGACCCAGTACTTC. The encoded protein is CASSINRDGSETQYF. Together with reference TRBV19 and TRBJ2-5, the CDR3 gives the full variable domain: DGGITQSPKYLFRKEGQNVTLSCEQNLNHDAMYWYRQDPGQGLRLIYYSQIVNDFQKGDIAEGYSVSREKKESFPLTVTSAQKNPTAFYLCASSINRDGSETQYFGPGTRLLVL.

This chain connects TRBV5-4 to TRBJ2-7; 9 bases fit TRBD1. CDR1 is SGHNT and CDR2 is YYREEE in the germline V gene (reference sequence). The CDR3 extends over 17 amino acids. V lost 2 bases to trimming and J lost 3 bases; unmatched junction nucleotides: 12. The CDR3 loop reads CASSFKSLRDRDYEQYF. CDR3 DNA: TGTGCCAGCAGCTTTAAATCGTTACGGGACAGGGACTACGAGCAGTACTTC.

V is TRBV6-1 and J is TRBJ2-3, with D maybe TRBD1 (6 bases). Trimming took off 4 bases at V and 3 bases at J, with 20 bases between the two ends. This CDR3 has 17 residues. In germline, CDR1 is MNHNS, CDR2 SASEGT. The CDR3 nucleotides are TGTGCCAGCAGTGCCGACAGGATGTCCTCAGGGACAGATACGCAGTATTTT. Protein sequence: CASSADRMSSGTDTQYF.

This clone was recorded only once. This sequence joins TRBV28 and TRBJ1-1, with D possibly matching TRBD1 (5 bases). V was shortened by 3 bases and J by 4 bases, with 15 bases between the two germline ends. Germline values: CDR1 MDHEN, CDR2 SYDVKM. The CDR3 is 15 residues long. CDR3 DNA sequence: TGTGCCAGCAGTTTGGGCGCCTGGGGCGGCACTGAAGCTTTCTTT. Translation gives CASSLGAWGGTEAFF.

This clone was picked up one time. The gene calls are TRBV9 and TRBJ2-5; 11 bases fit TRBD1. The CDR3 is 14 residues long. V was clipped by 3 bases and J by 4 bases; unmatched bases: 2. The germline V gene has CDR1 SGDLS and CDR2 YYNGEE. The CDR3, as DNA: TGTGCCAGCAGCGCCGGGACAGGGGGAGAGACCCAGTACTTC. Amino acids: CASSAGTGGETQYF.

The chain carries TRBV9 and TRBJ2-7; 16 bases are shared with TRBD2. Germline V gene sequence: CDR1 SGDLS, CDR2 YYNGEE. The CDR3 length is 17 residues. V lost 3 bases and J lost 3; bases outside the gene matches: 6. The CDR3 is CASSEGLAGGLGYEQYF. CDR3 in DNA: TGTGCCAGCAGCGAGGGACTAGCGGGGGGGCTAGGCTACGAGCAGTACTTC.

This sequence joins TRBV2 and TRBJ2-7; no definite D call. V was trimmed by 5 bases and J by 6 bases, leaving 14 bases between them. The CDR3 extends over 13 amino acids. The germline CDR1 and CDR2 sequences are SNHLY and FYNNEI. The chain's CDR3 is CASSQVLGSEQYF. CDR3 coding DNA: TGTGCCAGCAGTCAAGTGCTTGGCAGCGAGCAGTACTTC.

This sequence joins TRBV28 and TRBJ2-5; 12 bases align to TRBD1. Trimming removed 4 bases from V and 5 bases from J; junction bases left unmatched: 8. There are 16 residues in the CDR3. CDR1 and CDR2 (germline): MDHEN, SYDVKM. In nucleotides, the CDR3 is TGTGCCAGCAGTTCCCCGGGACAGGGGGCGGTCGAGACCCAGTACTTC. Residues: CASSSPGQGAVETQYF.

The V and J genes are TRBV6-5 and TRBJ1-1; no definite D call. Per the germline V gene, CDR1 is MNHEY and CDR2 is SVGAGI. The CDR3 is 13 amino acids. Trimming left V 6 bases short and J 8 bases short, with 16 bases between. The CDR3 sequence is CASSSTLIAEAFF. The CDR3 DNA sequence: TGTGCCAGCAGCTCCACATTGATCGCAGAAGCTTTCTTT.

The sample holds a few counts of this clone. The chain carries TRBV6-1 and TRBJ2-5; 8 bases match TRBD1. Trimming at V came to 10 bases and at J to 2 bases, leaving 9 bases not matched to a gene. Germline lookup yields CDR1 MNHNS and CDR2 SASEGT. The CDR3 runs 14 residues. The chain's CDR3 is CATTTGQAQETQYF. The CDR3 region has the DNA TGTGCCACCACGACGGGACAGGCTCAAGAGACCCAGTACTTC.

The rearrangement uses TRBV7-9 and TRBJ1-1; D may be TRBD1 (5 bases). The CDR3 sequence is 16 residues long. V was pared by 5 bases and J by 6 bases, with 22 bases between. Looked up from germline, CDR1 is SEHNR and CDR2 is FQNEAQ (reference sequence). CDR3 sequence: CASSQGLGPREAEAFF. As DNA, the CDR3 is TGTGCCAGCAGCCAGGGTCTGGGTCCAAGAGAGGCTGAAGCTTTCTTT.

The chain recombines TRBV9 with TRBJ1-2; TRBD1 matches at 7 bases. CDR3 length: 16 amino acids. V trimming: 4 bases; J trimming: 2 bases; junction bases outside the gene matches: 11. Germline V lookup: CDR1 SGDLS, CDR2 YYNGEE. The CDR3 sequence is CASSQTVTGRNYGYTF. The CDR3, as DNA: TGTGCCAGCAGCCAAACTGTGACAGGGAGGAACTATGGCTACACCTTC.

The chain has TRBV5-1 and TRBJ1-1, with 12 bases identical to TRBD1. The CDR3 covers 14 residues. Germline assignment: CDR1 SGHRS and CDR2 YFSETQ. V was clipped by 5 bases and J by 5 bases; unmatched bases: 4. CDR3 in DNA: TGCGCCAGCAGGCGGGACAGGGGGCGTACTGAAGCTTTCTTT. It is translated as CASRRDRGRTEAFF.

This chain joins TRBV19 and TRBJ1-5, with no clear D. Trimming pared 5 bases from V and 3 bases from J, leaving 11 bases between. Germline V gives CDR1 LNHDA, CDR2 SQIVND (reference sequence). The CDR3 sequence is 14 residues long. This CDR3 reads CASSVHRDNQPQHF. DNA for the CDR3: TGTGCCAGTAGTGTCCACCGGGACAATCAGCCCCAGCATTTT.

V usage is TRBV2 and J usage is TRBJ2-3; D gene uncertain. The CDR3 runs to 14 residues. Germline V gene lookup returns CDR1 SNHLY and CDR2 FYNNEI. Trimming took off 7 bases at V and 2 bases at J, with 13 bases between the two ends. Here the CDR3 DNA reads TGTGCCAGCAACCCTGGCCGTATCACAGATACGCAGTATTTT. Protein: CASNPGRITDTQYF.

This clone was counted once. J is TRBJ2-5 and V is TRBV11-2, with D uncertain. Trimming stripped 1 base from V and 4 bases from J, with 19 bases between. This CDR3 region has 17 residues. Germline lookup yields CDR1 SGHAT and CDR2 FQNNGV. CDR3 nucleotides: TGTGCCAGCAGCTTAGCCGCTTTACCCCGCTCGGGAGAGACCCAGTACTTC. The encoded protein is CASSLAALPRSGETQYF.

The chain joins TRBV15 to TRBJ2-5; the D gene is possibly TRBD1 (5 bases). The V end was cut by 0 bases, the J end by 5 bases, with 16 bases between. Germline V lookup: CDR1 LNHNV, CDR2 YYDKDF (reference sequence). CDR3 length: 16 amino acids. The CDR3 DNA reads TGTGCCACCAGCAGAGATCCAGGGCCTTATTTCGAGACCCAGTACTTC. This codes for CATSRDPGPYFETQYF.

This clone was recorded once. The germline gene is not matched at one end of the junction; a read error may be the cause. V gene TRBV7-7 combines with J gene TRBJ2-7; D is possibly TRBD2 (5 bases). Germline V gives CDR1 SSHAT, CDR2 FNYEAQ (reference sequence). The CDR3 sequence is 15 residues long. CDR3 coding DNA: TGTGCTAGCAGCTCCGGACCGGGGATCTCCTACGAGCAGTACTTC. Its translation: CASSSGPGISYEQYF.

This clone was recorded a few times. The rearrangement uses TRBV9 and TRBJ2-2; the D gene is possibly TRBD2 (7 bases). The V and J ends lost 3 bases and 6 bases respectively, with 18 bases between them. Germline V CDR1 and CDR2: SGDLS, YYNGEE. CDR3 length equals 16 residues. In DNA form, the CDR3 reads TGTGCCAGCAGCGCTGGGGGGGGGCCAGGTGCCGGGGAGCTGTTTTTT. This sequence encodes CASSAGGGPGAGELFF.